These 18 T cell receptor beta chains originate from one sample sequenced in a study of blood T cell repertoires in COVID-19. Clones were read by immunoSEQ multiplex PCR, and TCRdb kept only the in-frame ones, dropping some. The sample carries almost 100,000 clones, around nine tenths recorded once. Sequencing used peripheral blood. The receptors were gathered from a middle-aged man with acute or convalescent COVID-19.

The chain links TRBV5-8 to TRBJ1-1; D ambiguous. Germline loops: CDR1 SGHTS, CDR2 YDEGEE. Between the trimmed V and J ends, which lost 0 bases and 1 base, there was a span of 4 bases. CDR3 length: 13 amino acids. Here the CDR3 DNA reads TGTGCCAGCAGCTTGGATCGGAACACTGAAGCTTTCTTT. Translation: CASSLDRNTEAFF.

The chain joins TRBV6-5 to TRBJ1-4; tentatively, D is TRBD1 (6 bases). Trimming took 7 bases from V and 8 from J, leaving 17 bases between them. The CDR3 is made up of 14 amino acids. Germline values: CDR1 MNHEY, CDR2 SVGAGI. The CDR3 is CASTRTQDREKLFF. The CDR3 coding sequence is TGTGCCAGCACCAGAACCCAGGACAGAGAAAAACTGTTTTTT.

V gene TRBV30 combines with J gene TRBJ2-1, with TRBD2 matching over 11 bases. Germline V gene sequence: CDR1 GTSNPN, CDR2 SVGIG (reference sequence). The CDR3 totals 18 residues. J gave up 7 bases and V 3 bases, and 17 bases lay outside the gene matches. The CDR3 loop reads CAWSRASASGRLANEQFF. The DNA of the CDR3 is TGTGCCTGGAGCCGAGCCTCTGCTAGCGGGAGGTTGGCAAATGAGCAGTTCTTC.

The chain joins TRBV19 to TRBJ1-2; the D gene is possibly TRBD1 (5 bases). CDR1 LNHDA and CDR2 SQIVND come from the germline V gene (reference sequence). This CDR3 comprises 15 residues. V was clipped by 3 bases and J by 4 bases, with 15 bases between them. CDR3 region: CASSIPGQGLYGYTF. CDR3 DNA: TGTGCCAGTAGTATCCCGGGGCAGGGACTCTATGGCTACACCTTC.

The rearrangement joins TRBV7-3 to TRBJ1-1, with D possibly TRBD1 on 6 matching bases. V was trimmed by 5 bases and J by 1 base, leaving 14 bases between them. The CDR3 length is 15 residues. CDR1 is SGHTA, CDR2 FQGTGA, per germline. The CDR3: CASSVNRVRNTEAFF. CDR3 sequence (DNA): TGTGCCAGCAGCGTCAACAGGGTAAGGAACACTGAAGCTTTCTTT.

The genes are TRBV19 and TRBJ2-1; 7 nucleotides match TRBD1. Germline assignment: CDR1 LNHDA and CDR2 SQIVND (reference sequence). V shed 5 bases, J shed 1 base, and the junction held 5 bases outside the gene matches. This CDR3 spans 15 amino acids. CDR3 DNA: TGTGCCAGTAGTTCTCAGGGACAGTCCTACAATGAGCAGTTCTTC. It encodes CASSSQGQSYNEQFF.

V gene TRBV29-1 combines with J gene TRBJ1-2, with TRBD1 matching over 8 bases. The germline V gene has CDR1 SQVTM and CDR2 ANQGSEA. This CDR3 is 15 amino acids long. V lost 4 bases and J lost 5; bases outside the gene matches: 12. The CDR3 DNA sequence: TGCAGCGTTGGAGCCGGCCTGACAGGGGTTTATGGCTACACCTTC. Translating gives CSVGAGLTGVYGYTF.

The chain has TRBV14 and TRBJ2-6, with a weak D call TRBD1 (6 bases). The CDR3 is 16 residues long. Trimming stripped 1 base from V and 2 bases from J, with 9 bases between. Germline V CDR1 and CDR2: SGHDN, FVKESK. CDR3 residues: CASSQARGTGANVLTF. The CDR3 nucleotides read TGTGCCAGCAGCCAAGCCAGGGGAACTGGGGCCAACGTCCTGACTTTC.

As for this clone: Within the sample, other DNA sequences also encode this same CDR3. This rearrangement joins TRBV19 to TRBJ2-6; D gene unclear. The V gene lost 5 bases and the J gene lost 2 bases, with 13 bases spanning the gap. This CDR3 has 16 residues. CDR1 and CDR2 (germline): LNHDA, SQIVND (reference sequence). CDR3 DNA sequence: TGTGCCAGTAGTGGTACTCCCAGGACTGGGGCCAACGTCCTGACTTTC. It yields the protein CASSGTPRTGANVLTF.

V usage is TRBV9 and J usage is TRBJ2-7, with TRBD2 as a possible D gene (6 bases). Germline CDR1 is SGDLS and CDR2 is YYNGEE. This CDR3 spans 14 amino acids. The V gene lost 4 bases and the J gene lost 0 bases, with 11 bases spanning the gap. CDR3 sequence (DNA): TGTGCCAGCAGCTTGGGACTCTACTCCTACGAGCAGTACTTC. Residues: CASSLGLYSYEQYF.

The rearrangement joins TRBV18 to TRBJ2-7; 8 positions agree with TRBD1. CDR1 and CDR2 (germline): KGHSH, LQKENI. After removal of 3 bases from V and 1 base from J, the junction contained 5 bases not matched to a gene. This CDR3 spans 15 amino acids. This CDR3 is CASSPGQGGSYEQYF. CDR3 nucleotide sequence: TGTGCCAGCTCACCTGGACAGGGTGGGTCCTACGAGCAGTACTTC.

This clone was detected a few times. The rearrangement uses TRBV7-3 and TRBJ2-7; a weak D match, TRBD2 (6 bases). The V end was cut by 3 bases, the J end by 7 bases, with 13 bases between. Germline lookup yields CDR1 SGHTA and CDR2 FQGTGA. The CDR3 is made up of 13 amino acids. The CDR3: CASSFEGAGEQYF. DNA for the CDR3: TGTGCCAGCAGCTTCGAAGGGGCGGGGGAGCAGTACTTC.

The J gene is TRBJ2-1, the V gene TRBV6-1, with TRBD2 matching over 10 bases. Germline V gives CDR1 MNHNS, CDR2 SASEGT. V lost 0 bases, J lost 9 bases, and 11 bases stayed unmatched. CDR3 size: 17 residues. The DNA for the CDR3 is TGTGCCAGCAGTGAAGCGCTCAGCGGGAGGGCCTTTAGTGAGCAGTTCTTC. It encodes CASSEALSGRAFSEQFF.

The V and J genes are TRBV10-3 and TRBJ1-3; possibly TRBD1 for D (6 bases). Trimming removed 3 bases from V and 3 bases from J, with 9 bases in between. CDR3 size: 14 residues. Germline CDR1 and CDR2: ENHRY and SYGVKD. The CDR3 region has the DNA TGTGCCATCAGTGACGGCAGGGGTGGAAACACCATATATTTT. Translating gives CAISDGRGGNTIYF.

As for this clone: Other DNA variants within this sample encode the same CDR3. The chain couples TRBV3-1 (or the pseudogene TRBV3-2) to TRBJ2-6, with a possible D match to TRBD1 (6 bases). With 4 bases removed from V and 2 bases from J, the gap between germline ends came to 9 bases. The CDR3 spans 15 residues. The germline CDR1 and CDR2 sequences are LGHDT and YNNKEL (reference sequence). The CDR3 DNA is TGTGCCAGCAGCCTCCAGGGGACTGGGGCCAACGTCCTGACTTTC. Its protein is CASSLQGTGANVLTF.

This clone was seen only once. The rearrangement links TRBV29-1 to TRBJ1-2; D is unclear. CDR1 and CDR2 from the germline V gene are SQVTM and ANQGSEA. The length of the CDR3 is 11 residues. V was clipped by 4 bases and J by 8 bases, with 11 bases between them. This CDR3 is CSVGADGGYTF. DNA of the CDR3: TGCAGCGTTGGGGCCGATGGGGGCTACACCTTC. The whole variable domain, filled in from reference TRBV29-1 and TRBJ1-2, reads SAVISQKPSRDICQRGTSLTIQCQVDSQVTMMFWYRQQPGQSLTLIATANQGSEATYESGFVIDKFPISRPNLTFSTLTVSNMSPEDSSIYLCSVGADGGYTFGSGTRLTVV.

The chain recombines TRBV27 with TRBJ1-1; a possible D gene is TRBD1 (5 bases). V dropped 5 bases and J dropped 7 bases, with 17 bases sitting between them. The CDR3 has 14 amino acids. Per germline, CDR1 MNHEY and CDR2 SMNVEV (reference sequence). The CDR3 spells CASSPVGGISEAFF. Written as DNA, the CDR3 is TGTGCCAGCAGTCCAGTCGGGGGTATCAGTGAAGCTTTCTTT.

This chain connects TRBV10-2 to TRBJ1-3; D ambiguous. CDR1 WSHSY and CDR2 SAAADI come from the germline V gene. This CDR3 is built from 13 residues. Trimming pared 8 bases from V and 8 bases from J, leaving 16 bases between. CDR3 bases: TGCGCCAGCCAGCCTTCTTCGACTCACACCATATATTTT. Amino acids: CASQPSSTHTIYF.